This TCR beta chain is drawn from a study of regulatory T cells in long-lasting Graves disease listed by TCRdb under 2021. With respect to the entire study: To count as having persistent Graves' disease, a patient had to have received antithyroid drug treatment for over 5 years with TSH receptor autoantibodies remaining persistently positive. In the clinical cohort, patients with persistent Graves' disease had used antithyroid drugs for an average of roughly ten years. Patients with persistent Graves' disease were compared with patients with newly diagnosed Graves' disease using TCR sequencing and RNA sequencing of peripheral blood. The study was conducted in China and was registered as a clinical trial. A total of approximately 35 samples were covered by TCR sequencing, comprising roughly 13 persistent and 20 newly diagnosed Graves' disease patients. The paper's findings and limits, for the study overall: A larger number of public clonotypes was shared among persistent patients (about 2,700) than among newly diagnosed patients (roughly 930). Only the TCR beta chain was sequenced and analyzed. As a limitation, the authors acknowledged that the small sample size may reduce accuracy. The study examined only peripheral blood because the primary lesion, thyroid tissue, could not be accessed. Preferential use of TRBV28, TRBJ1-2 and TRBJ2-5 was observed in persistent disease, whereas TRBV20-1 and TRBJ2-1 were favored in newly diagnosed disease. Compared with newly diagnosed patients, persistent Graves' disease patients had lower TCR Shannon entropy and fewer highly expanded clones, which suggests clonal expansion.

Germline trimming: 3 bases from V, 0 bases from J; junction bases outside gene matches: 3. From a lookup of the germline V gene (reference sequence), CDR1 and CDR2 are MNHEY and SMNVEV. From its cysteine to its phenylalanine, the CDR3 spans 16 amino acids. CDR3 DNA only is kept here, 48 bases in frame from base 1. The time point label, as the study defines it: persistent/refractory GD, antithyroid drugs over 5 years with positive TRAb. For both TCR sequencing and RNA sequencing, RNA was extracted from PBMCs using TRIzol. Graves' disease was diagnosed according to American Thyroid Association guidelines. Patients were recruited from an endocrinology department in Xi'an, China. Each patient gave 7 to 9.5 milliliters of peripheral blood, collected in an EDTA anticoagulant tube. Ficoll Paque Plus density gradient separation was used to isolate PBMCs, and no further T cell sorting was performed. RNA quality was checked with an Agilent 2100 Bioanalyzer and agarose gel, and concentration with a NanoDrop 2000.

There are a few counts of this clonotype. This clone's antigen is unknown. No much larger clone is present one base from it, and per-base qualities are unavailable. Library preparation used multiplex PCR. This sample was sequenced with an Illumina HiSeq 4000. TCR beta libraries were built with iRepertoire HTBI primers and Arm-PCR amplification of CDR3 regions. Gel purification was performed on PCR products prior to sequencing. For the original study's pipeline: Across samples, approximately 68 TRBV and 13 to 15 TRBJ segments were identified and used for gene usage analysis of CDR3 amino acid clonotypes. COPE and FqMerger were used to merge filtered high-quality paired reads into contigs. BLAST was used to align contigs to IMGT TRBV, TRBD and TRBJ reference genes, with CDR3 defined following IMGT. Any clonotype with a frequency above 0.1% was counted as a highly expanded clone. Shannon entropy was used to measure repertoire diversity, and the Gini coefficient was used to measure V-J evenness. A clonotype found in more than one individual was treated as public. In TCRdb, the public reads were trimmed at Q25 with fastp and aligned with MiXCR, with productive beta chains retained. Here each entry gathers all rows of one CDR3 protein and keeps the most common genes and DNA. The V and J calls come from TCRdb's annotation, not from the publication. In this sample the table shows about 470,000 distinct CDR3 sequences, around 21% of which occur a single time. The leading ten clones occupy 6.5% to 10% of the sample.

The source of this sequence is a female donor with Graves disease. The chain employs TRBV27 and TRBJ2-2; a stretch of 8 junction bases matches TRBD1. The starting material was peripheral blood mononuclear cells (PBMCs), obtained when the disease was refractory, from a patient treated with antithyroid drugs. The sequence in DNA is TGTGCCAGCAGTTTCGGGACAGGAACGAACACCGGGGAGCTGTTTTTT. Its product reads: CASSFGTGTNTGELFF.